The 23 T cell receptor beta chains presented below share a single source sample, sequenced in a study of shared clonotypes between healthy human individuals. The method was immunoSEQ multiplex PCR; TCRdb's version includes in-frame clones alone and lacks a portion of them. The table includes 650,000 to 700,000 clones, about 90% detected once. The material sequenced was memory CD8+ T cells from PBMCs. Subset: CD45RO+ cells pooled with CCR7-negative TemRA cells. The receptors were gathered from a young man in good health. Some clones in this sample may be carry-over from other donors' samples.

This clone has a single count. J is TRBJ1-2 and V is TRBV28; 7 positions agree with TRBD1. The CDR3 has 15 residues. Looked up from germline, CDR1 is MDHEN and CDR2 is SYDVKM. V lost 2 bases and J lost 4; bases outside the gene matches: 7. The CDR3 region is CASSLRTGGGYGYTF. As DNA, the CDR3 is TGTGCCAGCAGTTTACGGACAGGTGGGGGCTATGGCTACACCTTC.

This clone appeared a single time. The J gene is TRBJ2-1, the V gene TRBV7-3; 7 bases fit TRBD1. The V and J ends lost 6 bases and 2 bases, in that order; junction bases with no gene match: 10. The CDR3 runs 16 residues. CDR1 SGHTA and CDR2 FQGTGA come from the germline V gene. Here the CDR3 DNA reads TGTGCCAGCAGTTATTCCGGGACAGAAGCCTACAATGAGCAGTTCTTC. Its translation: CASSYSGTEAYNEQFF. Full variable domain (outside the CDR3, taken from reference TRBV7-3 and TRBJ2-1): GAGVSQTPSNKVTEKGKYVELRCDPISGHTALYWYRQSLGQGPEFLIYFQGTGAADDSGLPNDRFFAVRPEGSVSTLKIQRTERGDSAVYLCASSYSGTEAYNEQFFGPGTRLTVL.

The J gene is TRBJ1-1, the V gene TRBV4-3; D not resolved. This CDR3 region has 14 residues. V lost 0 bases and J 5 bases, leaving 10 bases between the germline ends. Germline V gene data show CDR1 as LGHNA and CDR2 as YSLEER. Written as DNA, the CDR3 is TGCGCCAGCAGCCAAGACCCCGGTTGGACTGAAGCTTTCTTT. Amino acids: CASSQDPGWTEAFF.

The V gene is TRBV5-1, the J gene TRBJ2-7; D is ambiguous. The CDR3 runs to 13 residues. CDR1 and CDR2 (germline): SGHRS, YFSETQ. Trimming removed 2 bases from V and 0 bases from J, with 6 bases in between. CDR3 sequence: CASSLQSSYEQYF. DNA of the CDR3: TGCGCCAGCAGCTTACAAAGCTCCTACGAGCAGTACTTC. Together with reference TRBV5-1 and TRBJ2-7, the CDR3 gives the full variable domain: KAGVTQTPRYLIKTRGQQVTLSCSPISGHRSVSWYQQTPGQGLQFLFEYFSETQRNKGNFPGRFSGRQFSNSRSEMNVSTLELGDSALYLCASSLQSSYEQYFGPGTRLTVT.

The chain has TRBV27 and TRBJ2-1; tentative D call: TRBD2 (5 bases). V dropped 6 bases and J dropped 3 bases, with 9 bases sitting between them. The CDR3 consists of 13 residues. Germline V CDR1 and CDR2: MNHEY, SMNVEV (reference sequence). This CDR3 is CASSERFYNEQFF. CDR3 bases: TGTGCCAGCAGCGAGCGGTTCTACAATGAGCAGTTCTTC.

Remarks on this clone: The same CDR3 is also encoded by other DNA sequences in this sample. The chain recombines TRBV29-1 with TRBJ2-7, with 10 bases that match TRBD2. Germline V lookup: CDR1 SQVTM, CDR2 ANQGSEA. The J segment lost 3 bases and the V segment lost 7 bases, leaving 3 bases of the junction unmatched. The CDR3 is made up of 12 amino acids. Here the CDR3 DNA reads TGCAGCGGTGGACTAGCGGACTACGAGCAGTACTTC. Amino acids: CSGGLADYEQYF.

The chain carries TRBV9 and TRBJ1-3, with unresolved D. Germline V gene sequence: CDR1 SGDLS, CDR2 YYNGEE. CDR3 length: 17 residues. Trimming removed 3 bases from V and 4 bases from J, with 20 bases in between. The CDR3 reads CASSETARGGIGNTIYF. As DNA, the CDR3 is TGTGCCAGCAGCGAGACTGCCCGAGGCGGGATCGGAAACACCATATATTTT.

This rearrangement joins TRBV5-5 to TRBJ2-7; 10 bases fit TRBD2. Germline V gene sequence: CDR1 SGHKS, CDR2 YYEKEE (reference sequence). The CDR3 contains 16 residues. V lost 0 bases and J lost 0; bases outside the gene matches: 3. CDR3 sequence reads: CASSLAPSGSSYEQYF. Here the CDR3 DNA reads TGTGCCAGCAGCTTGGCCCCTAGCGGGAGCTCCTACGAGCAGTACTTC.

The chain links TRBV15 to TRBJ2-3, with TRBD1 identical over 7 bases. V dropped 0 bases and J dropped 4; count of bases not matched to a gene: 7. Germline CDR1 LNHNV, CDR2 YYDKDF (reference sequence). This CDR3 has 16 residues. The CDR3 protein is CATSRDRGGRSDTQYF. CDR3 in DNA: TGTGCCACCAGCAGAGATAGAGGGGGCCGCTCAGATACGCAGTATTTT.

The chain employs TRBV11-1 and TRBJ2-1, with 8 nucleotides matching TRBD2. Germline values: CDR1 SGHAT, CDR2 FQDESV (reference sequence). V lost 6 bases and J lost 6; bases outside the gene matches: 16. This CDR3 is built from 17 residues. CDR3 sequence reads: CASRPGLAPAFSNEQFF. The CDR3 DNA follows: TGTGCCAGCAGACCAGGACTAGCCCCCGCTTTTTCCAATGAGCAGTTCTTC.

The V call is TRBV19, the J call TRBJ2-7, with 9 bases matching TRBD1. Germline loops: CDR1 LNHDA, CDR2 SQIVND (reference sequence). V shed 10 bases and J 5 bases; nucleotides not matched to a gene: 9. CDR3 length: 13 amino acids. The CDR3 nucleotides are TGTGCCACGACCGGGACAGGGTTTGACGAGCAGTACTTC. Translation: CATTGTGFDEQYF.

V and J are TRBV19 and TRBJ1-1; unclear D gene. Germline-derived CDR1 and CDR2 are LNHDA and SQIVND (reference sequence). The CDR3 sequence is 14 residues long. Trimming removed 7 bases from V and 1 base from J, with 13 bases in between. CDR3 coding DNA: TGTGCCAGTAATGCGCGCGGAACGAACACTGAAGCTTTCTTT. This encodes CASNARGTNTEAFF.

The V call is TRBV7-2, the J call TRBJ2-7, with 7 nucleotides matching TRBD2. The CDR3 sequence is 19 residues long. The V gene's germline CDR1 is SGHTA and CDR2 FQGNSA. V shed 5 bases, J shed 0 bases, and the junction held 19 bases outside the gene matches. The CDR3: CASSPALGGPIRNSYEQYF. CDR3 nucleotides: TGTGCCAGCAGCCCCGCGTTGGGAGGGCCTATAAGAAACTCCTACGAGCAGTACTTC.

As to this clone: The DNA is left out, because the CDR3 cannot be placed on it with certainty; the CDR3 is given as TCRdb lists it. This chain uses TRBV9 with TRBJ2-2; the D call in the table, TRBD2, was not verified against the DNA. The germline CDR1 and CDR2 sequences are SGDLS and YYNGEE. The CDR3 numbers 14 amino acids, ends counted. The CDR3 region is CASSPFLRAGELFF.

The J gene is TRBJ2-1, the V gene TRBV18; no clear D gene. There are 16 residues in the CDR3. V shed 4 bases and J shed 5 bases, with 18 bases lying between them. Germline V gene data show CDR1 as KGHSH and CDR2 as LQKENI. In DNA form, the CDR3 reads TGTGCCAGCTCACAAGGTATATTCGGCTCTCACAATGAGCAGTTCTTC. This sequence encodes CASSQGIFGSHNEQFF.

The V and J genes are TRBV5-4 and TRBJ2-7; D is perhaps TRBD1 (6 bases). Trimming left V 5 bases short and J 3 bases short, with 12 bases between. CDR1 is SGHNT and CDR2 is YYREEE in the germline V gene (reference sequence). The CDR3 runs 13 residues. CDR3 coding DNA: TGTGCCAGCAGATCCCGGGACAACTACGAGCAGTACTTC. Protein: CASRSRDNYEQYF.

The chain employs TRBV11-1 and TRBJ2-5; 11 nucleotides match TRBD2. This CDR3 has 18 amino acids. Germline CDR1 and CDR2: SGHAT and FQDESV (reference sequence). The trim removed 7 bases at V and 3 bases at J, leaving 16 bases unmatched. CDR3 residues: CASTSEGLAVEGEETQYF. In nucleotides, the CDR3 is TGTGCCAGCACCTCTGAGGGACTAGCGGTCGAAGGGGAAGAGACCCAGTACTTC.

The genes are TRBV6-1 and TRBJ2-7; TRBD2 matches 13 bases. CDR1 is MNHNS and CDR2 is SASEGT in the germline V gene. This CDR3 is 14 amino acids long. V dropped 6 bases and J dropped 2; count of bases not matched to a gene: 1. The CDR3 loop reads CASRGLAGPYEQYF. CDR3 DNA: TGTGCCAGCAGGGGACTAGCGGGACCCTACGAGCAGTACTTC.

The chain joins TRBV7-8 to TRBJ2-7; D is ambiguous. Germline V gene data show CDR1 as SGHVS and CDR2 as FQNEAQ. This CDR3 contains 15 residues. V lost 0 bases, J lost 3 bases, and 12 bases lay in between. DNA for the CDR3: TGTGCCAGCAGCTTAGCGGCTGCCATCTACTACGAGCAGTACTTC. Encoded protein: CASSLAAAIYYEQYF.

In this sample, this clone turned up a few times. The chain links TRBV4-3 to TRBJ2-5; D unclear. V gave up 1 base and J gave up 5 bases, with 26 bases separating them. CDR1 and CDR2 (germline): LGHNA, YSLEER. The CDR3 has 19 residues. DNA for the CDR3: TGCGCCAGCAGCCAAGTAATGAATTTTTCGGATGGTTGGACCGAGACCCAGTACTTC. This encodes CASSQVMNFSDGWTETQYF.

This chain uses TRBV9 with TRBJ1-2, with D unclear. The V gene's germline CDR1 is SGDLS and CDR2 YYNGEE. Trimming cost V 0 bases and J 4 bases, with 13 bases left between them. The CDR3 is 15 amino acids. The CDR3 loop is CASSVEAEISYGYTF. CDR3 sequence (DNA): TGTGCCAGCAGCGTAGAAGCGGAAATCAGCTATGGCTACACCTTC.

CDR3 bases: TGCGCCAGCAGCAAGGGAGGGGGACTAGCTGGCGATGAGCAGTTCTTC. It is translated as CASSKGGGLAGDEQFF. This chain uses TRBV4-1 with TRBJ2-1; 9 nucleotides match TRBD2. The V and J ends lost 5 bases and 8 bases, in that order; junction bases with no gene match: 13. Germline loops: CDR1 MGHRA, CDR2 YSYEKL. The CDR3 is 16 amino acids.

The chain uses TRBV28 and TRBJ2-7, with 8 bases fitting TRBD2. Per the germline V gene, CDR1 is MDHEN and CDR2 is SYDVKM. This CDR3 contains 14 residues. The junction had 11 bases not matched to a gene; V was cut back by 7 bases and J by 6 bases. As DNA, the CDR3 is TGTGCCAGCACCCTGACAGGAGCGGGAGTCGAGCAGTACTTC. Translated: CASTLTGAGVEQYF. Drawing the rest from reference TRBV28 and TRBJ2-7, the complete variable domain is DVKVTQSSRYLVKRTGEKVFLECVQDMDHENMFWYRQDPGLGLRLIYFSYDVKMKEKGDIPEGYSVSREKKERFSLILESASTNQTSMYLCASTLTGAGVEQYFGPGTRLTVT.